The 20 T cell receptor beta chains below all came from one sample that was sequenced in a study of blood T cell repertoires in COVID-19. Produced via immunoSEQ multiplex PCR; TCRdb's table is partial and in-frame only. Among 60,000 to 90,000 clones, approximately 86% were seen once, and the ten largest hold about a sixth. Sequences were obtained from peripheral blood. Source of these receptors: a human donor in a cohort sampled during active COVID-19.

V gene TRBV10-2 combines with J gene TRBJ2-1; the D gene is possibly TRBD1 (7 bases). The V gene lost 3 bases and the J gene lost 5 bases, with 11 bases spanning the gap. Germline loops: CDR1 WSHSY, CDR2 SAAADI. The CDR3 runs 14 residues. The CDR3: CASSDQGEDNEQFF. Here the CDR3 DNA reads TGCGCCAGCAGTGACCAGGGGGAGGACAATGAGCAGTTCTTC.

V is TRBV3-1 (or the pseudogene TRBV3-2) and J is TRBJ1-6; D not certain. Trimming removed 1 base at V and 9 bases at J, with 7 bases between. CDR1 is LGHDT and CDR2 is YNNKEL in the germline V gene (reference sequence). This CDR3 region has 13 residues. CDR3 sequence: CASSQGLPSPLHF. The CDR3 DNA follows: TGTGCCAGCAGCCAAGGGCTCCCTTCACCCCTCCACTTT.

Only one count was recorded for this clone. The V and J genes are TRBV6-4 and TRBJ1-5; 11 nucleotides match TRBD1. CDR1 is MRHNA and CDR2 is SNTAGT in the germline V gene. V trimming: 2 bases; J trimming: 16 bases; junction bases outside the gene matches: 13. This CDR3 is 15 amino acids long. The DNA of the CDR3 is TGTGCCAGCAGTGACCCCCCTGGACAGGGGGCCCCCGGACATTTT. Its translation: CASSDPPGQGAPGHF.

This clone turned up a few times. The gene calls are TRBV7-3 and TRBJ2-1; maybe TRBD1 (5 bases). Germline values: CDR1 SGHTA, CDR2 FQGTGA. This CDR3 spans 12 amino acids. V lost 0 bases, J lost 15 bases, and 12 bases lay in between. This CDR3 is CASSLTAQGMFF. The CDR3 coding sequence is TGTGCCAGCAGCTTAACCGCGCAGGGAATGTTCTTC.

The chain combines TRBV18 with TRBJ1-5, with TRBD1 matching over 8 bases. CDR1 and CDR2 from the germline V gene are KGHSH and LQKENI. This CDR3 has 18 amino acids. After removal of 5 bases from V and 0 bases from J, the junction contained 12 bases not matched to a gene. CDR3 sequence reads: CASSSDRGRYVSNQPQHF. CDR3 in DNA: TGTGCCAGCTCATCCGACAGGGGCCGGTACGTTAGCAATCAGCCCCAGCATTTT.

The chain has TRBV5-4 and TRBJ2-3, with 8 bases fitting TRBD2. Trimming took 3 bases from V and 1 from J; bases not matched to a gene: 4. The CDR3 extends over 15 amino acids. Germline lookup yields CDR1 SGHNT and CDR2 YYREEE (reference sequence). The CDR3 spells CASSSGTRGTDTQYF. The CDR3 bases are TGTGCCAGCAGCTCCGGGACTAGAGGCACAGATACGCAGTATTTT.

This chain links TRBV28 with TRBJ1-4; 9 nucleotides match TRBD1. The CDR3 has 16 residues. Losses at the gene ends were 8 bases for V and 6 bases for J; bases not matched to a gene: 13. Germline assignment: CDR1 MDHEN and CDR2 SYDVKM. The DNA for the CDR3 is TGTGCCAGCGGTGACAGGGGGTCGGTGCGGGATGAAAAACTGTTTTTT. Protein: CASGDRGSVRDEKLFF.

In this sample, this clone turned up a few times. The rearrangement links TRBV27 to TRBJ2-1, with TRBD1 matching over 10 bases. V dropped 9 bases and J dropped 7; count of bases not matched to a gene: 12. The CDR3 runs to 15 residues. In germline, CDR1 is MNHEY, CDR2 SMNVEV (reference sequence). The CDR3 loop reads CASCRKTGGLNEQFF. The CDR3 coding sequence is TGTGCCAGTTGTCGGAAGACAGGGGGCCTGAATGAGCAGTTCTTC.

This clone was observed a few times. The V call is TRBV28, the J call TRBJ1-3; D is unclear. CDR3 length equals 14 residues. Trimming removed 3 bases from V and 4 bases from J, with 10 bases in between. The germline V gene encodes CDR1 MDHEN and CDR2 SYDVKM. The CDR3 spells CASSFAGRGNTIYF. The CDR3 DNA reads as TGTGCCAGCAGTTTCGCGGGTCGCGGAAACACCATATATTTT.

On this clone itself: Relative to the germline gene, one junction end is altered; a read error may explain this. The chain couples TRBV7-7 to TRBJ2-1; 13 nucleotides match TRBD2. CDR3 length equals 15 residues. Germline V gives CDR1 SSHAT, CDR2 FNYEAQ (reference sequence). The CDR3 DNA sequence: TGTGCTAGCAGCCGAGGACTAGCGGGGGTAAATGAGCAGTTCTTC. This sequence encodes CASSRGLAGVNEQFF.

The V gene is TRBV2, the J gene TRBJ2-1; tentatively, D is TRBD1 (5 bases). Germline-derived CDR1 and CDR2 are SNHLY and FYNNEI. V was pared by 5 bases and J by 0 bases, with 14 bases between. The CDR3 totals 16 residues. The CDR3 DNA is TGTGCCAGCAGTCGGTACAGGTTGAGCTCCTACAATGAGCAGTTCTTC. Translation gives CASSRYRLSSYNEQFF. The complete variable domain, with remaining parts taken from reference TRBV2 and TRBJ2-1, reads EPEVTQTPSHQVTQMGQEVILRCVPISNHLYFYWYRQILGQKVEFLVSFYNNEISEKSEIFDDQFSVERPDGSNFTLKIRSTKLEDSAMYFCASSRYRLSSYNEQFFGPGTRLTVL.

V is TRBV28 and J is TRBJ1-1; possibly TRBD1 for D (5 bases). There are 14 residues in the CDR3. V shed 2 bases and J shed 0 bases, with 7 bases lying between them. Germline values: CDR1 MDHEN, CDR2 SYDVKM. The CDR3 is CASSLRQMNTEAFF. The DNA of the CDR3 is TGTGCCAGCAGTTTAAGACAGATGAACACTGAAGCTTTCTTT.

The V gene is TRBV11-2, the J gene TRBJ2-1; 12 bases are a match to TRBD2. Looked up from germline, CDR1 is SGHAT and CDR2 is FQNNGV. Trimming at V came to 7 bases and at J to 7 bases, leaving 5 bases not matched to a gene. The CDR3 extends over 14 amino acids. CDR3 protein: CASTLAGGGNEQFF. The CDR3 DNA reads TGTGCCAGCACCCTAGCGGGAGGGGGGAATGAGCAGTTCTTC.

The chain couples TRBV19 to TRBJ1-5; 11 nucleotides align to TRBD1. Germline V gives CDR1 LNHDA, CDR2 SQIVND (reference sequence). This CDR3 region has 15 residues. J gave up 6 bases and V 8 bases, and 9 bases lay outside the gene matches. CDR3: CASCSMGTGGQPQHF. Written as DNA, the CDR3 is TGTGCCAGTTGCTCAATGGGGACAGGGGGTCAGCCCCAGCATTTT.

The chain couples TRBV19 to TRBJ1-6; 7 positions agree with TRBD1. Germline CDR1 reads LNHDA; CDR2 reads SQIVND (reference sequence). V shed 7 bases and J 7 bases; nucleotides not matched to a gene: 10. The CDR3 has 15 residues. CDR3 region: CASTEGGTENSPLHF. The CDR3 bases are TGTGCCAGTACCGAAGGGGGGACAGAGAATTCACCCCTCCACTTT.

This sequence joins TRBV4-1 and TRBJ2-7; D possibly corresponds to TRBD1 (6 bases). The V end lost 0 bases, the J end lost 7 bases, and 19 bases lay between the germline ends. This CDR3 region has 16 residues. The germline V gene encodes CDR1 MGHRA and CDR2 YSYEKL. The CDR3 loop reads CASSQDLTGNAWEQYF. CDR3 coding DNA: TGCGCCAGCAGCCAAGATCTTACAGGGAACGCTTGGGAGCAGTACTTC.

This clone was observed many times. The chain links TRBV29-1 to TRBJ1-1, with D unresolved. CDR1 and CDR2 from the germline V gene are SQVTM and ANQGSEA. Trimming left V 3 bases short and J 1 base short, with 12 bases between. CDR3 length equals 14 residues. Here the CDR3 reads CSVERPARNTEAFF. CDR3 DNA sequence: TGCAGCGTTGAGAGGCCCGCCAGGAACACTGAAGCTTTCTTT.

The chain recombines TRBV5-6 with TRBJ1-2, with D tentatively TRBD1 (6 bases). Trimming left V 4 bases short and J 3 bases short, with 19 bases between. The CDR3 is made up of 16 amino acids. The V gene's germline CDR1 is SGHDT and CDR2 YYEEEE. In DNA, the CDR3 is TGTGCCAGCAGCCAGGGGTGGGCAACTGGGGACTATGGCTACACCTTC. Its protein product is CASSQGWATGDYGYTF.

V usage is TRBV27 and J usage is TRBJ2-1; no definite D call. Trimming cost V 6 bases and J 0 bases, with 6 bases left between them. Per the germline V gene, CDR1 is MNHEY and CDR2 is SMNVEV (reference sequence). This CDR3 is built from 13 residues. The CDR3 loop reads CASRMSSYNEQFF. DNA of the CDR3: TGTGCCAGCAGAATGAGCTCCTACAATGAGCAGTTCTTC.

This clone appeared once. The CDR3 DNA reads TGTGCCAGCTCCCCGGGACAGATTTATGGCTACACCTTC. Residues: CASSPGQIYGYTF. The chain uses TRBV18 and TRBJ1-2; 7 positions match TRBD1. The CDR3 loop spans 13 amino acids. Trimming took 6 bases from V and 5 from J; bases not matched to a gene: 6. In germline, CDR1 is KGHSH, CDR2 LQKENI.